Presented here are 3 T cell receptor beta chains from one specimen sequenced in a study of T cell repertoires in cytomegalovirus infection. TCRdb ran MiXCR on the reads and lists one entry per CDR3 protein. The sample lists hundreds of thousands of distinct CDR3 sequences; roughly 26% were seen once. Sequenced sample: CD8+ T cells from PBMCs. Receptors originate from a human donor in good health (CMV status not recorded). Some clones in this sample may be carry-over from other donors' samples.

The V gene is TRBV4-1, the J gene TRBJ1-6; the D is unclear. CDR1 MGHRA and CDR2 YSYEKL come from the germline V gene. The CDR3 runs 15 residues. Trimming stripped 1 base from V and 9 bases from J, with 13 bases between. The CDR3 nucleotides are TGCGCCAGCAGCCAAGTTCCGGGAAACAGTTCACCCCTCCACTTT. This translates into CASSQVPGNSSPLHF.

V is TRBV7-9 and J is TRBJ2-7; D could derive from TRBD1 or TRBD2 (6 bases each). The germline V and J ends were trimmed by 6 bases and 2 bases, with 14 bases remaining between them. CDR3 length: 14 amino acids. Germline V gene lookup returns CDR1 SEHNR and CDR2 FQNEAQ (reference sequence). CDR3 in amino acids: CASRQEGVAYEQYF. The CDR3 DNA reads TGTGCCAGCAGACAGGAGGGGGTAGCCTACGAGCAGTACTTC.

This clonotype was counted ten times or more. CDR3 residues: CASSLPTSGGPNRYEQYF. CDR3 in DNA: TGTGCCAGCAGCCTGCCGACTAGCGGGGGGCCCAACCGCTACGAGCAGTACTTC. V gene TRBV7-9 combines with J gene TRBJ2-7, with 13 bases aligning to TRBD2. The CDR3 is made up of 18 amino acids. Trimming took 5 bases from V and 3 from J; bases not matched to a gene: 13. Per germline, CDR1 SEHNR and CDR2 FQNEAQ (reference sequence).